This TCR beta chain is drawn from a study of shared clonotypes between healthy human individuals (TCRdb year 2020). Notes on the research overall: The cohort included three men and a couple of women between 18 and 49 years of age. Libraries were prepared and TCR repertoires were sequenced by different laboratories using diverse techniques, in order to increase sequencing depth and limit assay-specific biases. For each donor, CD4 naive and CD4 memory were each given three plates, CD8 naive was given two plates, and CD8 memory was given one plate. Leukapheresis yielded between about 0.9 and 9.5 billion PBMCs per donor. To estimate repertoire size and how much clonotypes are shared between individuals, the study performed deep sequencing of blood TCR repertoires from a handful of healthy adults.

Overall study outcomes, separate from this receptor: Clonotypes shared by all four sorted-subset donors showed higher generation probabilities than non-shared clonotypes. The genetic and exposure-history diversity represented was limited by the small number of donors. Rarefaction of sorted-subset datasets indicated incomplete sequencing despite the large sequencing depth. Based on pairwise subsampling, the degree of clonotype sharing among donors was expected to be affected by sequencing depth. Only blood was sampled, and tissue TCR repertoires likely differ from those in blood. Approximately 4.8% of naive CD4, 3% to 4% of naive CD8, 2% to 2.5% of memory CD4, and 0.4% of memory CD8 clonotypes were shared across a few donors. Naive subsets generally had larger estimated clonotype richness than memory subsets.

For CDR1 and CDR2, the germline V gene (reference sequence) lists LNHDA and SQIVND. Trimming at the junction amounts to 3 bases on V and 0 bases on J, and the germline ends lie 12 bases apart. The CDR3 spans 16 residues, from the cysteine through the phenylalanine. The retained sequence is limited to the CDR3, 48 bases, with the frame set at the first base. Healthy HIV-negative adults with no recently reported acute infections or vaccinations were included as donors. Only Caucasian adults living in Nashville, Tennessee, USA were represented among the donors. CD4+ T cells were enriched by magnetic negative selection; naive cells were then positively selected on CD45RA, and the negative fraction formed the memory subset. After blood collection by leukapheresis, PBMCs were isolated using Ficoll-Histopaque density gradient centrifugation and then cryopreserved in the vapor phase of liquid nitrogen. Analytical flow cytometry was used to check the purity and quantity of every magnetically sorted T cell population. Each sorted fraction had its genomic DNA isolated and then quantified by UV absorbance on a Nanodrop 2000c.

Using the deep immunoSEQ assay, TCR CDR3 regions were amplified from genomic DNA by multiplex PCR. Extracted genomic DNA from each cell subset was distributed evenly across all wells of several immunoSEQ 96-well plates, and each plate was treated as a replicate. For sorted subsets, roughly 190 ng of genomic DNA, equivalent to 30,000 or so T cell genomes, went into each replicate PCR. The purified libraries were quantified using a Qubit 3.0 fluorometer, sized with a Bioanalyzer 2100, and then quantified again using the KAPA Library Quantification kit. Each immunoSEQ 96-well plate was sequenced on its own single-read 150-cycle Illumina NextSeq 550 flow cell. In the authors' own workflow: Because the immunoSEQ output held only junctional sequences and lacked quality scores, the filtering could not match the filtering applied to full-length reads. Sequences were annotated with PyIR, a Python wrapper for IgBLAST v1.9, and V/J genes and CDR3 were assigned using IMGT germline references. Reads were filtered out if the reads had weak V/J assignments (E-value above 1e-6), no CDR3, stop codons, out-of-frame junctions, or ambiguous translated residues. V3J clonotypes were defined as sequences sharing the same inferred V gene, J gene, and CDR3 amino acid sequence. The percentage overlap between two repertoires was calculated by dividing the number of shared unique clonotypes by the size of the smaller repertoire. Repertoire richness was assessed with RTK rarefaction, the Chao1 estimator, and Recon v2.1 estimates of unobserved clonotypes. Generation probabilities for all TCRbeta clonotypes obtained by the gDNA method from a handful of donors were computed using OLGA. This immuneACCESS table, as held by TCRdb, lists in-frame sequences with V and J called but not all clones. Of the missing ones, under half trace to an unresolved V gene in checked studies; the others have no known cause. V, J and clone size reflect that table, while D and trimming were determined from the DNA. The sample has 2 million to 2.5 million clones on record, around 95% of them singletons. Approximately 0.13% of the sample comes from the top ten.

As regards this clone: Its antigen remains undetermined. The input lacks base qualities; no much larger clone sits a single base away.

The receptor's source is a man younger than 35 in good health. Sequencing was carried out using naive CD4+ T cells sorted from blood. The cell subset or site label, as the study defines it: CD45RA+ positively selected. The V and J genes are TRBV19 and TRBJ1-5; the D gene is not confidently resolved. The DNA sequence is as follows: TGTGCCAGTAGTATTGTGTGGGATTATAGCAATCAGCCCCAGCATTTT. It translates as CASSIVWDYSNQPQHF.